Below, one T cell receptor beta chain is given with its context. No antigen is known for it. PRAID featured prominent immunodeficiency. The data were taken from a study of stem cell transplantation in POMP-related autoinflammatory disease. Whole-study context: Before transplant: CD4+ naive skewing, low CD8+ proportions, reduced cytokine secretion. Overall study findings and caveats: PRAID patients trended toward lower TRB diversity and higher clonality in all analyzed T-cell subsets. Fewer unique TRB V-J gene pairings were identified in patients with PRAID.

Germline lookup yields CDR1 SGHAT and CDR2 FQNNGV. Trimming at V came to 5 bases and at J to 7 bases, leaving 11 bases not matched to a gene. This CDR3 comprises 16 residues. Sequencing used immunoSEQ multiplex PCR; TCRdb keeps in-frame clones, though not all of them. The data show over a thousand clones, more than 80% seen once. The chain has TRBV11-2 and TRBJ2-2; TRBD1 agrees at 9 bases. The specimen comprised CD4+ follicular helper T cells (Tfh) from PBMCs, sampled before stem cell transplantation. This clonotype originated in a human donor with POMP-related autoinflammation and immune dysregulation (PRAID). The DNA for the CDR3 is TGTGCCAGCAGCCTATCCCAACAGGGGGCGGTCGGGGAGCTGTTTTTT. This gives the protein CASSLSQQGAVGELFF. Based on the CDR3 plus reference TRBV11-2 and TRBJ2-2, the full variable domain is EAGVAQSPRYKIIEKRQSVAFWCNPISGHATLYWYQQILGQGPKLLIQFQNNGVVDDSQLPKDRFSAERLKGVDSTLKIQPAKLEDSAVYLCASSLSQQGAVGELFFGEGSRLTVL.